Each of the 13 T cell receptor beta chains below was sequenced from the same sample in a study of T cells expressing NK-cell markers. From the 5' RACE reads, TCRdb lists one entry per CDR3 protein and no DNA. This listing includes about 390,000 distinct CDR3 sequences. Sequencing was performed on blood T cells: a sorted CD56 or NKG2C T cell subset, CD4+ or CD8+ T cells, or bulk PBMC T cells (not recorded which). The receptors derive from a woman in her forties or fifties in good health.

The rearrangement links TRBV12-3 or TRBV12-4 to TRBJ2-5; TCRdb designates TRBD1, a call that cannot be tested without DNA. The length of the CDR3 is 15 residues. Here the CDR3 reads CASSARQGFIETQYF.

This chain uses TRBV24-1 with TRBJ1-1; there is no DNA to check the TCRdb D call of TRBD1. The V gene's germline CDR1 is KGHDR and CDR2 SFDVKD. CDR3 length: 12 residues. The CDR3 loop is CATSDDSTGAFF.

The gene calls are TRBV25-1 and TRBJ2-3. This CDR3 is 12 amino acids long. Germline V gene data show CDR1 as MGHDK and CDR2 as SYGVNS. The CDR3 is CASSSDGITQYF.

The CDR3 sequence is CASSYPLAGGPGSYNEQFF. The genes are TRBV6-2 or TRBV6-3 and TRBJ2-1; TCRdb names TRBD2, which stays unverified in the absence of DNA. The length of the CDR3 is 19 residues. Germline CDR1 MNHEY, CDR2 SVGEGT.

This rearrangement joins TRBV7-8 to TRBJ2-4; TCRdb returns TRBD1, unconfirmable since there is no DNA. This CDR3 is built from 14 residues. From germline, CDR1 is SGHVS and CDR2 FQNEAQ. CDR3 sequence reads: CASSGGTGQNIQYF.

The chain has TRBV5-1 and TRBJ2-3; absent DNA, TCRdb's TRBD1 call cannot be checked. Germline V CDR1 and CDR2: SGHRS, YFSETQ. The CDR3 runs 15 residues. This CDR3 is CASSEGTQAIDTQYF.

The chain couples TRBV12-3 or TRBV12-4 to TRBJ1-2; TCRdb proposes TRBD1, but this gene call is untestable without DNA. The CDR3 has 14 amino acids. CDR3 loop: CASRRTNRDAGYTF.

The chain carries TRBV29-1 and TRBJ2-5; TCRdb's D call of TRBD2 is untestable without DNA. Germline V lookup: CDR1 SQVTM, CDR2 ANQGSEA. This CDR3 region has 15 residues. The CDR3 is CSVEDDGLAKETQYF.

The CDR3 spells CSARYEAGENYEQYF. V gene TRBV20-1 combines with J gene TRBJ2-7; with no DNA, the TCRdb D assignment of TRBD2 cannot be verified. This CDR3 is 15 amino acids long. CDR1 and CDR2 from the germline V gene are DFQATT and SNEGSKA (reference sequence).

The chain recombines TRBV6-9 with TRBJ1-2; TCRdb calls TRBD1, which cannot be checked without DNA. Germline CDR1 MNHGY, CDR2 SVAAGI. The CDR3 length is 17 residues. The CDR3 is CASSQNGGAPSNYGYTF.

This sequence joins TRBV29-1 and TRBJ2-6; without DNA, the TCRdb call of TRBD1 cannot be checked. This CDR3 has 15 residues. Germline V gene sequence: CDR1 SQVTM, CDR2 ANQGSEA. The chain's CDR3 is CGGGQSTSGANVLTF.

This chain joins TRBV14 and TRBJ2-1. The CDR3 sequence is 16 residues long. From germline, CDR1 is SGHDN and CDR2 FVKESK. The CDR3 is CASSQLLQSSYNEQFF. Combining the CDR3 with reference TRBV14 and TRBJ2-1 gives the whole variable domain EAGVTQFPSHSVIEKGQTVTLRCDPISGHDNLYWYRRVMGKEIKFLLHFVKESKQDESGMPNNRFLAERTGGTYSTLKVQPAELEDSGVYFCASSQLLQSSYNEQFFGPGTRLTVL.

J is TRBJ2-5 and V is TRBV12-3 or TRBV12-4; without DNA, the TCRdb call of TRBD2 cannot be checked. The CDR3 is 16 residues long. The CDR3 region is CASSLGLAGGAETQYF.